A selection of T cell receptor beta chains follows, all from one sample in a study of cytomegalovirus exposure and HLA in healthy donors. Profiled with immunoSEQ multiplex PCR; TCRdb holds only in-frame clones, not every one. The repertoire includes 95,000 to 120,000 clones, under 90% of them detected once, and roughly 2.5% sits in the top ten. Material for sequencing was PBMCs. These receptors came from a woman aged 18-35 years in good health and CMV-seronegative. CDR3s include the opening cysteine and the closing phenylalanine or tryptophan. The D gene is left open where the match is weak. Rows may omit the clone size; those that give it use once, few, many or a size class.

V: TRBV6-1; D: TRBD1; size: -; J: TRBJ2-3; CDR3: CASSDLPGQGSDTQYF; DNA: TGTGCCAGCAGTGACCTACCGGGACAGGGCTCAGATACGCAGTATTTT
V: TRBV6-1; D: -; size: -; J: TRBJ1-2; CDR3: CASSEAGRRDPF; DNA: TGTGCCAGCAGTGAAGCGGGGAGGAGAGACCCCTTC
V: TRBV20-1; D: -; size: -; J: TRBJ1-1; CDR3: CSVARNTEAFF; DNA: TGCAGTGTCGCCAGGAACACTGAAGCTTTCTTT
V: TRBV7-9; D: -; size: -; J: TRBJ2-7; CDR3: CASSLLDTNYEQYF; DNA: TGTGCCAGCAGCTTACTGGACACGAATTACGAGCAGTACTTC
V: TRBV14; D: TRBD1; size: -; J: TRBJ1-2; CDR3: CASSPGTGNGYTF; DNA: TGTGCCAGCAGCCCCGGGACAGGGAACGGCTACACCTTC
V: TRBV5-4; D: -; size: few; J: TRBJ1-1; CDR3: CASSPDFQNTEAFF; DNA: TGTGCCAGCAGCCCGGACTTCCAGAACACTGAAGCTTTCTTT
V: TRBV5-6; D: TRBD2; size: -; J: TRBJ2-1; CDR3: CASSQGLAGGGDNEQFF; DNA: TGTGCCAGCAGCCAGGGACTAGCGGGTGGTGGCGACAATGAGCAGTTCTTC
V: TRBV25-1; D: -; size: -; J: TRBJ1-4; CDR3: CASRTELGEKLFF; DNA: TGTGCCAGTCGGACAGAGCTTGGTGAAAAACTGTTTTTT
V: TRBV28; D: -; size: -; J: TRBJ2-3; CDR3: CASSFSDRSTDTQYF; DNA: TGTGCCAGCAGTTTTAGCGACAGGAGCACAGATACGCAGTATTTT
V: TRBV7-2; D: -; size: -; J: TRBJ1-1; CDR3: CASSFTGLMNTEAFF; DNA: TGTGCCAGCAGCTTCACCGGACTTATGAACACTGAAGCTTTCTTT
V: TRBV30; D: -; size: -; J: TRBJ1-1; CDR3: CAWSVNFWVRDKNTEAFF; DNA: TGTGCCTGGAGTGTAAATTTTTGGGTACGGGACAAGAACACTGAAGCTTTCTTT
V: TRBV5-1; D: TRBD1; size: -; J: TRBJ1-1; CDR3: CASSKETGGTEAFF; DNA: TGCGCCAGCAGCAAAGAGACAGGGGGCACTGAAGCTTTCTTT
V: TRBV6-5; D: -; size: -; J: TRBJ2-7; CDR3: CAYVGVHEQYF; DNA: TGTGCCTACGTAGGGGTTCACGAGCAGTACTTC
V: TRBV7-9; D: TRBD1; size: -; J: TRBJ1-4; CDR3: CASSRGQGGDEKLFF; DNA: TGTGCCAGCAGCCGGGGACAGGGGGGAGATGAAAAACTGTTTTTT
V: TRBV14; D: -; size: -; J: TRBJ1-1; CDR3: CASSQSLGVTAFF; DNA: TGTGCCAGCAGCCAAAGCCTCGGAGTAACAGCTTTCTTT
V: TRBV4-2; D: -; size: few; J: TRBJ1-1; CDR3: CASSQVPGLETEAFF; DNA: TGTGCCAGCAGCCAAGTCCCCGGTTTAGAAACTGAAGCTTTCTTT
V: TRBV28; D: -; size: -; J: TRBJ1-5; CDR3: CASSFAGIGLPQHF; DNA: TGTGCCAGCAGTTTTGCAGGGATTGGCCTGCCCCAGCATTTT
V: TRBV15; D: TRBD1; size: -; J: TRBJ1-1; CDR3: CATSRRTGPTEAFF; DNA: TGTGCCACCAGCAGAAGGACAGGGCCCACTGAAGCTTTCTTT
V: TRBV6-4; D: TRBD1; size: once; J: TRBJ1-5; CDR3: CASSGTGLGQPQHF; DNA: TGTGCCAGCAGTGGGACAGGGTTGGGTCAGCCCCAGCATTTT
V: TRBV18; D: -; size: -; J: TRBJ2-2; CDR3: CASSPTSANTGELFF; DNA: TGTGCCAGCTCACCGACATCCGCGAACACCGGGGAGCTGTTTTTT
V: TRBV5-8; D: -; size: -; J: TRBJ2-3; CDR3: CASSPGSGQSTDTQYF; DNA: TGTGCCAGCAGCCCGGGGTCGGGACAAAGCACAGATACGCAGTATTTT
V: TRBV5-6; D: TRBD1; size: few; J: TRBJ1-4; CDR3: CASNRGPDNEKLFF; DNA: TGTGCCAGCAACAGGGGGCCGGATAATGAAAAACTGTTTTTT
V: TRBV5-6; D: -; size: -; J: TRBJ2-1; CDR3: CASSLDAGAAGEQFF; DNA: TGTGCCAGCAGCTTGGATGCGGGGGCAGCGGGTGAGCAGTTCTTC
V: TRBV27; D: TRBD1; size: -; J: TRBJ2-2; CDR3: CASSRRDSYTGELFF; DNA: TGTGCCAGCAGTCGACGGGACAGTTACACCGGGGAGCTGTTTTTT
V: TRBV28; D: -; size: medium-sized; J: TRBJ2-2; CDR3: CASSLPERSTGELFF; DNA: TGTGCCAGCAGTCTCCCCGAGCGGAGCACCGGGGAGCTGTTTTTT
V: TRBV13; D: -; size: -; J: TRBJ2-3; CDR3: CASSLATRDTQYF; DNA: TGTGCCAGCAGCTTAGCGACTCGGGATACGCAGTATTTT
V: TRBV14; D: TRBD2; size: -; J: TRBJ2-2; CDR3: CASSQERLAGRLGELFF; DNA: TGTGCCAGCAGCCAAGAAAGGCTAGCGGGACGTCTCGGGGAGCTGTTTTTT
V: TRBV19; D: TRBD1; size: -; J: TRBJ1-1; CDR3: CASSTSTGGAYRYAFF; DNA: TGTGCCAGTAGTACCTCGACAGGGGGCGCTTATAGGTATGCTTTCTTT
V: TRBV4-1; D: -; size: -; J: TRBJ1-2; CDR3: CASSQDLQVHGYTF; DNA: TGCGCCAGCAGCCAAGATCTCCAGGTCCATGGCTACACCTTC